This T cell receptor (beta chain) derives from a study of spatial heterogeneity in lung cancer. On the study more broadly: Beta-chain sequences were consistently detected more often than alpha-chain sequences.

MiXCR, applied by TCRdb to the 5' RACE reads, yields one record per CDR3 protein. The sample shows over 950 distinct CDR3 sequences, around 30% of them seen only once. Study-wide points: Tracking of tumor mutation counts was seen in expanded intratumoral alpha and beta TCR counts.

Documented time point: sample taken at primary tumor resection. V shed 1 base and J 6 bases; nucleotides not matched to a gene: 8. The CDR3 length is 17 residues. Germline-derived CDR1 and CDR2 are MNHEY and SMNVEV (reference sequence). Judged by abundance, this clonotype is large. Its specificity is not known. Since the library was made to target alpha chains, this beta chain is a stray read and its abundance is not meaningful. The material sequenced was lung tumor tissue, taken at surgery. The receptor was isolated from a male donor with early-stage non-small cell lung cancer. The V call is TRBV27, the J call TRBJ2-2, with 10 bases that match TRBD1. CDR3 bases: TGTGCCAGCAGTTTATTGTTTTCGGGGACAGGGGCCGGGGAGCTGTTTTTT. It encodes CASSLLFSGTGAGELFF.